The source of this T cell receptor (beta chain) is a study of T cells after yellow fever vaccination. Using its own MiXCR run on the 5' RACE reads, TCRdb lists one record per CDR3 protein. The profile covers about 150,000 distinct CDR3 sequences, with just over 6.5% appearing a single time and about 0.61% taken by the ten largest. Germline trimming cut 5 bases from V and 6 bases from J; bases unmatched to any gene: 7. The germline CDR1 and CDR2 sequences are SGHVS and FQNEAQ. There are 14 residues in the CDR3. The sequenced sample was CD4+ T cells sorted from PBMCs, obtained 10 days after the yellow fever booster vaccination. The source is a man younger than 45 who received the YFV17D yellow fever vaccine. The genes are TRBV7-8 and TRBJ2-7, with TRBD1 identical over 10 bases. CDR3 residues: CASSVLGQGLEQYF. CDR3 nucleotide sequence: TGTGCCAGCAGCGTCCTGGGACAGGGGCTCGAGCAGTACTTC.